This T cell receptor (beta chain) stems from a study of vaccination effects on CD4 cells after COVID-19 (dated by TCRdb to 2021 to 2024). Background for the entire study: Participants received two doses of either the BNT162b2 or the mRNA-1273 mRNA SARS-CoV-2 vaccine. A total of more than 8 COVID-19 convalescent patients and several SARS-CoV-2-naive healthy vaccine recipients were included in the full study. In the study, cultures from other donors were sequenced using the Oncomine TCR Beta short-read assay on an Illumina iSeq 100. SARS-CoV-2 spike-specific CD4+ TCR repertoires were compared before and after mRNA vaccination in COVID-19 convalescent patients and in infection-naive vaccine recipients. The study at large found these results: The study was limited by a small number of convalescent patients and lacked early post-infection timepoints. Both infection-induced and vaccine-induced clones contracted markedly at late post-vaccination timepoints, which is consistent with waning T cell responses. Among healthy vaccine recipients, nearly all vaccine-induced clones were SARS-CoV-2 mono-reactive, and just 1 of 255 was cross-reactive with common cold coronaviruses.

To identify antigen-specific CD4+ T cell clonotypes by their expansion, the ViraFEST assay first stimulated PBMC with viral peptide pools and then applied TCR sequencing. After more than 9 days of culture, CD4+ T cells were isolated with the EasySep CD4+ T cell isolation kit. None of the healthy vaccine recipients had a prior SARS-CoV-2 infection, which was confirmed by nucleocapsid antibody tests that came back negative both before and after vaccination. Some 2 million PBMC per well were cultured with approximately 10 ug/ml peptides in IMDM containing approximately 4.5% human AB serum, about 9.7 IU/ml IL-2 and gentamicin. On days 3 and 7, half of the culture medium was replaced with fresh IL-2-containing medium. Unless noted otherwise, every peptide stimulation condition was grown in triplicate wells. Using Ficoll-Paque Plus gradient centrifugation, PBMC were separated from whole blood and then either used fresh or cryopreserved at -140C. The overlapping peptide pools covered the spike proteins of SARS-CoV-2 and of the common cold coronaviruses HCoV-NL63, HCoV-OC43 and HCoV-229E. Genomic DNA was extracted from cultured CD4+ T cells with the QIAamp micro DNA kit.

Libraries were made using the immunoSEQ multiplex PCR assay. DNA from the CD4+ T cells that had been cultured and isolated underwent TCR beta CDR3 sequencing. The authors processed their data as follows. Non-productive TCR sequences were discarded, and reads were trimmed to the CDR3 region, with only CDR3s of 7 or more amino acids retained. The MANAFEST web app was used to pick out antigen-specific clonotypes by comparing their expansion in peptide wells with that in reference cultures. To count as positive, a clone had to show expansion at FDR<0.05 compared with the reference and with all other wells, an odds ratio above 5, and a frequency above 0.1% in two replicate wells. A clonotype was defined as cross-reactive if the clonotype was significantly expanded both in SARS-CoV-2 spike wells and in at least one common cold coronavirus spike condition. Using the stringdist R package, CDR3 similarity was measured by Levenshtein distance, and unrooted trees were constructed with ape in R 3.6.1. TCRdb carries this immuneACCESS record with in-frame sequences only. Its versions omit some clonotypes, under half of them owing to an unresolved V gene in the studies checked, with the rest unexplained. Clone size and the V and J calls come from that table; the DNA yielded D and trimming. The sample includes some 68,000 clones, with approximately 70% observed a single time. The ten largest make up approximately 3.7% of the sample.

CDR1 MGHRA and CDR2 YSYEKL are derived from the germline V gene. The CDR3 starts with the cysteine, ends with the phenylalanine, and has 13 residues. The CDR3 DNA has 39 bases and is translated from base 1. Compared with germline, V lacks 4 bases and J lacks 2 bases; bases without a gene match: 1. This clone was counted between two and nine times. The target of this receptor is not known. The input lacks base qualities; no much larger clone sits a single base away. The sample here was CD4+ T cells from PBMCs cultured with HCoV-OC43 spike peptides, taken before COVID-19 vaccination. The cell subset or site tag for this specimen amounts to: HCoV-OC43 spike overlapping peptide pool stimulation. The chain couples TRBV4-1 to TRBJ2-5, with 7 bases aligning to TRBD2. The source of this sequence is a human donor who received a COVID-19 vaccine. The nucleotides read TGCGCCAGCAGCCGGGGGGGGCAAGAGACCCAGTACTTC. This yields the protein CASSRGGQETQYF.